Reported below is one T cell receptor (beta chain). Its antigen is unknown. The record has no base qualities; no much larger clone is one base away. The germline V gene provides CDR1 SGHTA and CDR2 FQGTGA. Germline trimming amounts to 5 bases on V and 3 bases on J, with 3 as the count of junction bases outside the gene matches. Reading from cysteine to phenylalanine, the CDR3 counts 13 amino acids. Kept here is only the CDR3 DNA, which spans 39 bases and is read in frame from base 1. The trial excluded patients who had a history of autoimmune disease or were on systemic immunosuppression. In every dose cohort, peripheral blood was drawn for TCR sequencing at baseline, cycle 4 day 1, and cycle 7 day 1. Samples were obtained from an open-label, multicenter, first-in-human phase I dose-escalation trial of ivuxolimab. Adults with locally advanced or metastatic melanoma, renal cell, hepatocellular, or head and neck squamous cell carcinoma were enrolled in the trial. Before TCR sequencing, CD4+ T cells and CD8+ T cells were sorted from peripheral blood as separate populations.

The data belong to a study of OX40 agonist ivuxolimab in advanced cancers. Broadly, across the study: Ivuxolimab was an agonistic, fully human IgG2 monoclonal antibody directed against OX40 (CD134), a costimulatory receptor. Of the 50 to 55 patients in dose escalation, about 20 had hepatocellular carcinoma, around 15 had melanoma, 9 had renal cell carcinoma and 9 had head and neck cancer. Intravenous ivuxolimab was administered to patients every 2 weeks at six dose levels: 0.01, 0.1, 0.3, 1.5, 3 and 10 mg/kg. Patients were allowed to have had prior anti-PD-1, anti-PD-L1 or anti-CTLA-4 therapy, and approximately 43% of the dose-escalation patients had previously received checkpoint inhibitors. Three dose-escalation patients achieved partial responses, one with hepatocellular carcinoma and two with cutaneous melanoma. The paper covers the monotherapy dose-escalation part of the phase I ivuxolimab trial, which included N ≈ 52 patients. In the dose-escalation cohort, around four fifths of patients were male, and the mean age was approximately 64 years, with a range of about 20 to 90. Peripheral TCRbeta sequencing was intended to test whether TCR sequence diversity was altered and clonal T-cell expansion was caused by ivuxolimab. Findings and caveats that apply to the study as a whole: Antigen specificity was not determined for the clonally expanded peripheral T cells. Low levels of normalized T-cell clonal expansion were also seen in some nonresponding patients. In partial responders in the 0.1-3.0 mg/kg groups, normalized peripheral clonal expansion was found to be among the lowest, especially among CD8+ T cells. Clonal expansion of both CD4+ and CD8+ blood T cells was observed from baseline to week 6 at doses 0.1 to 3.0 mg/kg. After ivuxolimab, CD8+ T cells had more expanded clones than CD4+ T cells on average.

For sequencing of the TCRbeta CDR3 region, genomic DNA was extracted from the sorted cells. The immunoSEQ Assay was used to sequence the TCRbeta CDR3 regions. TCRdb stores this immuneACCESS table with in-frame sequences only. Part of the clones is absent; in the studies checked, under half of the shortfall reflects unresolved V genes, and no reason is known for the rest. The sample data list tens of thousands of clones, and roughly 80% of these were observed just once. Of the sample, over 4% is held by the ten largest clones. Sequenced material: CD4+ or CD8+ T cells sorted from blood, taken in a trial of the OX40 agonist ivuxolimab. The rearrangement joined TRBV7-3 to TRBJ2-5; TRBD2 aligns with 7 central bases. This TCR was recovered from an adult with an advanced solid tumor such as melanoma, head and neck, liver or kidney cancer. The DNA sequence reads TGTGCCAGCAGCCCCGCGGGGGAAGAGACCCAGTACTTC. It translates as CASSPAGEETQYF.